The rows below give T cell receptor beta chains drawn from one sample of a study of blood T cell repertoires in COVID-19. Here immunoSEQ multiplex PCR was the method, and the copy in TCRdb shows in-frame clones only, minus some. The sample has roughly 250,000 clones, about 89% seen once. Specimen: peripheral blood. All receptors come from a man aged 35 to 55 who had recovered from COVID-19. Both conserved end residues are part of each CDR3. Fields, in order: D gene, J gene, V gene, clone size, CDR3 protein, CDR3 DNA. A D gene is named only where the DNA matches it firmly. Clone size appears in some rows only: once, few, many, or a class for an expanded clone.

TRBD1 | TRBJ2-7 | TRBV7-9 | - | CASSADRGGQYF | TGTGCCAGCAGCGCTGACAGGGGCGGGCAGTACTTC
TRBD2 | TRBJ2-7 | TRBV7-2 | - | CASSVAGLGYEQYF | TGTGCCAGCAGCGTAGCGGGACTAGGCTACGAGCAGTACTTC
TRBD2 | TRBJ2-5 | TRBV7-2 | - | CASSSGTSGALGAQYF | TGTGCCAGCAGCTCGGGGACTAGCGGGGCCCTTGGGGCCCAGTACTTC
TRBD1 | TRBJ1-1 | TRBV7-2 | - | CASSPAWTGGSFF | TGTGCCAGCAGCCCCGCCTGGACAGGGGGGTCTTTCTTT
TRBD2 | TRBJ2-3 | TRBV7-2 | - | CASSPLAGGATDTQYF | TGTGCCAGCAGCCCCCTCGCGGGAGGGGCGACAGATACGCAGTATTTT
TRBD1 | TRBJ1-1 | TRBV5-1 | - | CASSLTGSNTEAFF | TGCGCCAGCTCCCTGACAGGGTCGAATACTGAAGCTTTCTTT
- | TRBJ1-3 | TRBV3-1/TRBV3-2 | - | CASSQDRSGNTIYF | TGTGCCAGCAGCCAAGACAGATCTGGAAACACCATATATTTT
TRBD1 | TRBJ1-5 | TRBV2 | - | CASSPRRGRGSNQPQHF | TGTGCCAGCAGCCCCCGCAGGGGGCGAGGGAGCAATCAGCCCCAGCATTTT
TRBD1 | TRBJ1-4 | TRBV18 | - | CASSSQGESEKLFF | TGTGCCAGCTCGTCACAGGGGGAGTCCGAAAAACTGTTTTTT
- | TRBJ2-7 | TRBV7-2 | - | CASSLELGASYEQYF | TGTGCCAGCAGTCTCGAATTAGGGGCCTCCTACGAGCAGTACTTC
TRBD2 | TRBJ2-3 | TRBV19 | - | CASSPQRLAGASTDTQYF | TGTGCCAGTAGTCCTCAACGACTAGCGGGAGCTAGCACAGATACGCAGTATTTT
- | TRBJ1-2 | TRBV25-1 | - | CASGEGGLHGYTF | TGTGCCAGCGGGGAGGGAGGTCTACATGGCTACACCTTC
- | TRBJ2-5 | TRBV6-6 | - | CASSLSGQRAQETQYF | TGTGCCAGCAGCCTCTCGGGACAGCGGGCCCAAGAGACCCAGTACTTC
TRBD2 | TRBJ2-1 | TRBV7-6 | - | CASSLTSGRGNEQFF | TGTGCCAGCAGCCTCACTAGCGGGAGGGGTAATGAGCAGTTCTTC
TRBD1 | TRBJ1-3 | TRBV5-1 | - | CASRQNAWDRTSSGNTIYF | TGCGCCAGCAGACAAAACGCCTGGGACAGAACCTCCTCTGGAAACACCATATATTTT
- | TRBJ1-1 | TRBV19 | - | CASKPQGGEAFF | TGTGCCAGTAAGCCCCAGGGTGGTGAAGCTTTCTTT
- | TRBJ2-2 | TRBV30 | - | CAWSLTPAGNTGELFF | TGTGCCTGGAGTCTCACCCCTGCAGGAAACACCGGGGAGCTGTTTTTT
- | TRBJ1-4 | TRBV9 | - | CASSVGNSPNEKLFF | TGTGCCAGCAGCGTAGGCAACAGCCCGAATGAAAAACTGTTTTTT
- | TRBJ2-1 | TRBV30 | - | CAWNGRNNEQFF | TGTGCCTGGAATGGGAGGAACAATGAGCAGTTCTTC
TRBD1 | TRBJ2-1 | TRBV10-3 | once | CAIKTLGQGVKNEQFF | TGTGCCATCAAGACTCTTGGACAGGGGGTTAAGAATGAGCAGTTCTTC
TRBD1 | TRBJ1-1 | TRBV18 | - | CASSPPTGGYAEAFF | TGTGCCAGCTCACCACCGACAGGGGGGTACGCTGAAGCTTTCTTT
TRBD1 | TRBJ1-6 | TRBV25-1 | - | CASSEWEGTGHSPLHF | TGTGCCAGCAGTGAATGGGAGGGGACAGGGCACTCACCCCTCCACTTT
TRBD1 | TRBJ1-2 | TRBV5-5 | - | CASSSQTGPYGYTF | TGTGCCAGCAGCTCGCAGACAGGGCCATATGGCTACACCTTC
TRBD2 | TRBJ2-1 | TRBV6-6 | - | CASTRTSGSSYNEQFF | TGTGCCAGCACTCGTACTAGCGGGAGCTCCTACAATGAGCAGTTCTTC
- | TRBJ1-1 | TRBV20-1 | - | CSANSYTEAFF | TGCAGTGCTAACAGTTACACTGAAGCTTTCTTT
- | TRBJ2-2 | TRBV5-8 | - | CASSLGFGNTGELFF | TGTGCCAGCAGCTTGGGATTCGGGAACACCGGGGAGCTGTTTTTT
TRBD1 | TRBJ2-2 | TRBV2 | - | CAGGQGAGELFF | TGTGCCGGTGGACAGGGCGCCGGGGAGCTGTTTTTT
- | TRBJ2-7 | TRBV20-1 | once | CSASQGKTYEQYF | TGCAGTGCTAGTCAGGGGAAGACCTACGAGCAGTACTTC
- | TRBJ2-1 | TRBV4-2 | - | CASSQDRQGSYNEQFF | TGTGCCAGCAGCCAAGATAGGCAGGGCTCATACAATGAGCAGTTCTTC
TRBD1 | TRBJ1-3 | TRBV29-1 | - | CSVASGQGIYSGNTIYF | TGCAGCGTTGCCTCGGGACAGGGGATTTACTCTGGAAACACCATATATTTT
- | TRBJ2-7 | TRBV15 | - | CATGTGGGVDEQYF | TGTGCCACCGGGACGGGAGGGGGCGTCGACGAGCAGTACTTC
- | TRBJ2-1 | TRBV3-1/TRBV3-2 | - | CASSRVRGYRSSYNEQFF | TGTGCCAGCAGCCGGGTACGGGGTTACCGAAGCTCCTACAATGAGCAGTTCTTC
TRBD1 | TRBJ1-4 | TRBV5-8 | - | CASSLGQGAEKLFF | TGTGCCAGCAGCTTGGGACAGGGGGCGGAAAAACTGTTTTTT
- | TRBJ2-5 | TRBV9 | few | CASSDPQGSQETQYF | TGTGCCAGCAGCGACCCCCAGGGGTCCCAAGAGACCCAGTACTTC
TRBD2 | TRBJ2-7 | TRBV19 | - | CASSIDLRGAVEQYF | TGTGCCAGTAGTATAGATCTGCGGGGGGCGGTCGAGCAGTACTTC
TRBD2 | TRBJ2-7 | TRBV5-5 | - | CASSASLAGGLDEQYF | TGTGCCAGCAGCGCCTCCCTAGCGGGGGGGCTTGATGAGCAGTACTTC
- | TRBJ1-1 | TRBV10-3 | few | CAISSLGQKEGGRTEAFF | TGTGCCATCAGCTCACTAGGGCAAAAAGAGGGCGGAAGGACTGAAGCTTTCTTT
TRBD2 | TRBJ2-6 | TRBV19 | - | CASSMREAGANVLTF | TGTGCCAGTAGTATGCGGGAGGCTGGGGCCAACGTCCTGACTTTC
- | TRBJ1-6 | TRBV7-2 | - | CASSFPAGGIDSPLHF | TGTGCCAGCAGCTTTCCCGCAGGAGGTATAGATTCACCCCTCCACTTT
- | TRBJ2-3 | TRBV19 | once | CASSSGVPADTQYF | TGTGCCAGTAGTTCGGGGGTACCCGCAGATACGCAGTATTTT
TRBD1 | TRBJ2-2 | TRBV18 | - | CASSPRLQGARGTGELFF | TGTGCCAGCTCACCACGGTTACAGGGGGCGCGCGGCACCGGGGAGCTGTTTTTT
TRBD1 | TRBJ1-4 | TRBV28 | - | CASSSPGQGGEKLFF | TGTGCCAGCAGCAGTCCGGGACAGGGAGGTGAAAAACTGTTTTTT